Included here is one TCR beta chain sequence, with context. This sample also contains other DNA sequences that code for the same CDR3. This sample is drawn from a study of graft-versus-host responses after intestinal transplantation. Profiled with immunoSEQ multiplex PCR; TCRdb holds only in-frame clones, not every one. The top ten hold more than 2.5% of the sample, which has roughly 60,000 clones, about 90% seen once. Trimming at V came to 7 bases and at J to 4 bases, leaving 6 bases not matched to a gene. In germline, CDR1 is SGHRS, CDR2 YFSETQ. This CDR3 spans 15 amino acids. This clonotype originated in a human patient who received an intestinal transplant, so some T cells may come from the graft donor. V usage is TRBV5-1 and J usage is TRBJ2-3; 13 bases align to TRBD2. The material sequenced was PBMCs, taken roughly 120 days after intestinal transplantation. CDR3 coding DNA: TGCGCCAGCCACCGGACTAGCGGGAGCTCAGATACGCAGTATTTT. It codes for CASHRTSGSSDTQYF.